A single sample is the source of the 3 T cell receptor beta chains below, sequenced in a study of CD8 T cells in Susac syndrome. Reverse transcription of roughly 0.5 to 1 ug RNA was performed with random hexamers. One entry per CDR3 protein, called by TCRdb with MiXCR from the immunoSEQ multiplex PCR reads. The sample lists roughly 250,000 distinct CDR3 sequences; roughly 95% were seen once. The sequencing input was CD4+ T cells from PBMCs. These receptor sequences come from a human donor with Susac syndrome.

The rearrangement uses TRBV5-1 and TRBJ2-1, with unresolved D. The CDR3 runs to 14 residues. V lost 1 base and J 2 bases, leaving 7 bases between the germline ends. CDR1 is SGHRS and CDR2 is YFSETQ in the germline V gene. In DNA form, the CDR3 reads TGCGCCAGCAGCTTGCGATCCACCTACAATGAGCAGTTCTTC. It yields the protein CASSLRSTYNEQFF.

The chain links TRBV3-1 to TRBJ1-1; D is possibly TRBD1 (5 bases). Trimming removed 2 bases from V and 3 bases from J, with 10 bases in between. The V gene's germline CDR1 is LGHDT and CDR2 YNNKEL (reference sequence). CDR3 length: 14 residues. The CDR3 spells CASSQYKGDTEAFF. The CDR3 DNA follows: TGTGCCAGCAGCCAATATAAAGGGGACACTGAAGCTTTCTTT.

The V call is TRBV20-1, the J call TRBJ2-3; D gene ambiguous. The V end lost 0 bases, the J end lost 2 bases, and 9 bases lay between the germline ends. The germline V gene has CDR1 DFQATT and CDR2 SNEGSKA (reference sequence). This CDR3 has 14 amino acids. For the CDR3, the DNA is TGCAGTGCTAGAGATCAGCGAGTCACAGATACGCAGTATTTT. This encodes CSARDQRVTDTQYF.